One sample yielded the 9 T cell receptor beta chains listed below, sequenced in a study of monozygotic twins with inflammatory bowel disease. With the 5' RACE reads reprocessed, TCRdb shows one record per CDR3 protein and no DNA. The sample yields approximately 330,000 distinct CDR3 sequences, of which the top ten take up approximately 2%. What was sequenced was blood. All receptors come from a human donor with ulcerative colitis or Crohn's disease, or a healthy co-twin of an affected twin (not recorded which).

This CDR3 reads CASSQVTSSYEQYF. The gene calls are TRBV4-2 and TRBJ2-7. This CDR3 has 14 amino acids. CDR1 is LGHNA, CDR2 YNFKEQ, per germline.

This chain links TRBV7-2 with TRBJ1-4. Germline V lookup: CDR1 SGHTA, CDR2 FQGNSA. The CDR3 contains 16 residues. The CDR3 spells CASSAYPTGTNEKLFF.

CDR3 in amino acids: CASSDEGDYYEQYF. The gene calls are TRBV10-2 and TRBJ2-7; with no DNA, the TCRdb D assignment of TRBD1 cannot be verified. The CDR3 has 14 residues. Germline values: CDR1 WSHSY, CDR2 SAAADI.

V gene TRBV5-1 combines with J gene TRBJ1-5; absent DNA, TCRdb's TRBD1 call cannot be checked. Germline lookup yields CDR1 SGHRS and CDR2 YFSETQ. This CDR3 region has 13 residues. This chain's CDR3 is CASSWGQGQPQHF.

The rearrangement joins TRBV7-9 to TRBJ2-7; TCRdb gives TRBD1 as the D gene, but with no DNA this cannot be confirmed. Germline-derived CDR1 and CDR2 are SEHNR and FQNEAQ (reference sequence). There are 14 residues in the CDR3. The CDR3 reads CASSRQAGDYDQYF. The variable domain in full, completed from reference TRBV7-9 and TRBJ2-7, reads DTGVSQNPRHKITKRGQNVTFRCDPISEHNRLYWYRQTLGQGPEFLTYFQNEAQLEKSRLLSDRFSAERPKGSFSTLEIQRTEQGDSAMYLCASSRQAGDYDQYFGPGTRLTVT.

V usage is TRBV28 and J usage is TRBJ1-1. The germline V gene has CDR1 MDHEN and CDR2 SYDVKM. This CDR3 spans 12 amino acids. CDR3: CASRLPTTEAFF.

The chain has TRBV5-5 and TRBJ2-3; absent DNA, TCRdb's TRBD2 call cannot be checked. Germline CDR1 is SGHKS and CDR2 is YYEKEE (reference sequence). The CDR3 spans 17 residues. The CDR3 region is CASSLGLMDSLGNTQYF.

This rearrangement joins TRBV27 to TRBJ2-1. The CDR3 totals 12 residues. Germline assignment: CDR1 MNHEY and CDR2 SMNVEV (reference sequence). CDR3: CASSAFGNEQFF.

V is TRBV20-1 and J is TRBJ2-3; the TCRdb call, TRBD2, lacks DNA for checking. Germline V lookup: CDR1 DFQATT, CDR2 SNEGSKA (reference sequence). The CDR3 loop spans 16 amino acids. The CDR3 protein is CSARSPGLGVTDTQYF.